The subject of this entry is one TCR beta chain. This sample stems from a study of T cell changes during pregnancy in multiple sclerosis. This table comes from immunoSEQ multiplex PCR, and its TCRdb copy is limited to in-frame clones, with some not included. The data show about 76,000 clones, about 94% seen once. V was trimmed by 5 bases and J by 4 bases, leaving 15 bases between them. The CDR3 is 15 amino acids. Germline V lookup: CDR1 LGHNA, CDR2 YSLEER. The clonotype comes from a female donor with multiple sclerosis, enrolled in a pregnancy study. The gene calls are TRBV4-3 and TRBJ2-1; TRBD1 might be the D (6 bases). This specimen consisted of peripheral blood, obtained in the third trimester of pregnancy. The CDR3 region has the DNA TGCGCCAGCAGCGTTGGACAGCTATTTTACAATGAGCAGTTCTTC. It specifies CASSVGQLFYNEQFF.